Listed here are 13 T cell receptor beta chains from one sample, sequenced in a study of blood T cell repertoires in COVID-19. Repertoires were generated with immunoSEQ multiplex PCR, while TCRdb's copy carries only in-frame clones and drops some. This table has 350,000 or so clones, approximately 89% appearing once. The sequencing sample was made of peripheral blood. These receptors all come from a woman aged 55-69 years with COVID-19, enrolled during active disease.

This chain joins TRBV5-1 and TRBJ1-5; D remains unclear. Germline V lookup: CDR1 SGHRS, CDR2 YFSETQ. The length of the CDR3 is 14 residues. Trimming took off 5 bases at V and 0 bases at J, with 9 bases between the two ends. CDR3 in DNA: TGCGCCAGCAGAGCGAGGTATAGCAATCAGCCCCAGCATTTT. Amino acids: CASRARYSNQPQHF.

This clone was seen many times. Distinct nucleotide sequences in the sample also encode this CDR3. The chain combines TRBV19 with TRBJ1-1; D is uncertain. CDR1 and CDR2 (germline): LNHDA, SQIVND (reference sequence). V was shortened by 3 bases and J by 0 bases, with 5 bases between the two germline ends. This CDR3 contains 13 residues. The CDR3 reads CASSISLNTEAFF. For the CDR3, the DNA is TGTGCCAGTAGTATTAGCTTGAACACTGAAGCTTTCTTT.

The chain couples TRBV6-4 to TRBJ2-3, with TRBD1 as a possible D gene (5 bases). This CDR3 region has 14 residues. V lost 6 bases and J 0 bases, leaving 10 bases between the germline ends. Germline CDR1 is MRHNA and CDR2 is SNTAGT. The CDR3 region has the DNA TGTGCCAGCAGCGAAGGGGTGAGCACAGATACGCAGTATTTT. This codes for CASSEGVSTDTQYF.

This chain joins TRBV15 and TRBJ2-5; TRBD2 is a possible D gene (6 bases). V was shortened by 1 base and J by 5 bases, with 20 bases between the two germline ends. The CDR3 sequence is 17 residues long. Germline V CDR1 and CDR2: LNHNV, YYDKDF (reference sequence). CDR3 DNA: TGTGCCACCAGCAGAGGACAAGCTAGCGCCTGGAGGGAGACCCAGTACTTC. Protein: CATSRGQASAWRETQYF.

This clone was seen more than once but under ten times. The J gene is TRBJ1-2, the V gene TRBV2, with 8 bases fitting TRBD1. Germline V gene sequence: CDR1 SNHLY, CDR2 FYNNEI. With 8 bases clipped from V and 4 bases from J, the junction kept 12 bases outside the gene matches. The CDR3 is 15 amino acids. The CDR3, as DNA: TGTGCCAGCCGATCTACGGGACAGGTATTCTATGGCTACACCTTC. Encoded protein: CASRSTGQVFYGYTF.

The chain recombines TRBV3-1 (or the pseudogene TRBV3-2) with TRBJ1-6; possible D gene TRBD1, 6 bases. V was pared by 5 bases and J by 9 bases, with 17 bases between. This CDR3 is 15 amino acids long. The germline gives CDR1 LGHDT, CDR2 YNNKEL (reference sequence). CDR3 protein: CASSFGGGIGSPLHF. Here the CDR3 DNA reads TGTGCCAGCAGCTTCGGGGGGGGCATTGGTTCACCCCTCCACTTT.

V gene TRBV7-9 combines with J gene TRBJ2-7; TRBD1 agrees at 7 bases. Trimming removed 5 bases from V and 6 bases from J; junction bases left unmatched: 4. CDR1 is SEHNR, CDR2 FQNEAQ, per germline (reference sequence). The CDR3 length is 12 residues. Here the CDR3 DNA reads TGTGCCAGCAGCACACAGGGGTCCGAGCAGTACTTC. Its protein product is CASSTQGSEQYF.

The chain is built from TRBV6-5 and TRBJ1-5; D gene unclear. Germline CDR1 is MNHEY and CDR2 is SVGAGI. V was clipped by 2 bases and J by 4 bases, with 9 bases between them. This CDR3 spans 14 amino acids. The CDR3 DNA sequence: TGTGCCAGCAGTTACACCCGGGATAATCAGCCCCAGCATTTT. Amino acids: CASSYTRDNQPQHF.

This chain links TRBV19 with TRBJ2-7; D perhaps matches TRBD2 (6 bases). Germline V gene data show CDR1 as LNHDA and CDR2 as SQIVND (reference sequence). The CDR3 is 15 amino acids. With 6 bases removed from V and 1 base from J, the gap between germline ends came to 16 bases. The CDR3 region has the DNA TGTGCCAGTAGCCGGGACTCAGGCGGGTCCTACGAGCAGTACTTC. Amino acid sequence: CASSRDSGGSYEQYF.

V gene TRBV4-2 combines with J gene TRBJ1-5, with TRBD1 identical over 7 bases. This CDR3 contains 16 residues. The germline CDR1 and CDR2 sequences are LGHNA and YNFKEQ. The ends lost 4 bases at V and 0 bases at J; junction bases unmatched: 6. The CDR3 reads CASSPQTGYSNQPQHF. The CDR3, as DNA: TGTGCCAGCAGCCCCCAGACAGGGTATAGCAATCAGCCCCAGCATTTT.

V gene TRBV7-9 combines with J gene TRBJ1-2; D is unresolved. From germline, CDR1 is SEHNR and CDR2 FQNEAQ (reference sequence). The CDR3 is 11 amino acids. The V gene lost 11 bases and the J gene lost 5 bases, with 12 bases spanning the gap. In DNA form, the CDR3 reads TGTGCCCTCAGCGGGGAGTATGGCTACACCTTC. Residues: CALSGEYGYTF.

The rearrangement uses TRBV4-1 and TRBJ1-4, with D possibly being TRBD1 (5 bases). CDR1 and CDR2 from the germline V gene are MGHRA and YSYEKL. Trimming cost V 4 bases and J 3 bases, with 18 bases left between them. The CDR3 covers 17 residues. CDR3: CASSPDPQGAPNEKLFF. In DNA, the CDR3 is TGCGCCAGCAGCCCAGATCCTCAAGGGGCTCCTAATGAAAAACTGTTTTTT.

The CDR3, as DNA: TGTGCCAGCAGCTTACAGGCAGGGAATGAAAAACTGTTTTTT. Its translation is CASSLQAGNEKLFF. The chain couples TRBV7-9 to TRBJ1-4; TRBD1 might be the D (5 bases). The CDR3 is 14 amino acids. Germline-derived CDR1 and CDR2 are SEHNR and FQNEAQ (reference sequence). V dropped 2 bases and J dropped 5 bases, with 9 bases sitting between them.